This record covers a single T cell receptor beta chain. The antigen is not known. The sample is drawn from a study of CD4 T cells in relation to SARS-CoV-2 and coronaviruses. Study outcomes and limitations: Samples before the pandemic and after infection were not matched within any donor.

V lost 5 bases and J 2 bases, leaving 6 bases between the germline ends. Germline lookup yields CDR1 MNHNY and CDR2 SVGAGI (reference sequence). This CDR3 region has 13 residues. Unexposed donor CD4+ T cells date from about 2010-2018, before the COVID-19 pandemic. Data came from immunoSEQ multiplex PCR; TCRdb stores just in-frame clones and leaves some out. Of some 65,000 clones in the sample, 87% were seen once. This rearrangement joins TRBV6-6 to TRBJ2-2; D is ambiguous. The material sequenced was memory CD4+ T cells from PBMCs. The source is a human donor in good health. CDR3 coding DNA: TGTGCCAGCAGTCCCGTTAACACCGGGGAGCTGTTTTTT. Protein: CASSPVNTGELFF.